These 26 T cell receptor beta chains originate from one sample sequenced in a study of beta chain features in type 1 diabetes. Antigens for these TCRs are unknown. Points from the study as a whole: Type 1 diabetes patients had moderately but significantly shorter TCRB CDR3s in all four CD4+ subsets.

Every bit of the isolated RNA underwent reverse transcription, so sequencing read expressed TCRB transcripts. Clones were sequenced by immunoSEQ multiplex PCR, and TCRdb holds only the in-frame ones, with some missing. This table has 600,000 or so clones, more than 13% appearing once. The sequenced sample was naive CD4+ T cells from blood. The receptors were gathered from a man younger than 35 with type 1 diabetes.

This clone was seen more than once but under ten times. The genes are TRBV29-1 and TRBJ1-1; D remains ambiguous. Germline assignment: CDR1 SQVTM and CDR2 ANQGSEA. Trimming stripped 6 bases from V and 5 bases from J, with 10 bases between. This CDR3 spans 11 amino acids. The CDR3 DNA follows: TGCAGCGTAGGAGGAAAGACTGAAGCTTTCTTT. Amino acids: CSVGGKTEAFF.

This clone has only a few counts. The CDR3 spells CASSPRRAVNTGELFF. CDR3 nucleotide sequence: TGTGCCAGCAGCCCCCGGCGGGCGGTCAACACCGGGGAGCTGTTTTTT. The rearrangement links TRBV14 to TRBJ2-2; D is perhaps TRBD2 (5 bases). This CDR3 region has 16 residues. Looked up from germline, CDR1 is SGHDN and CDR2 is FVKESK. V was shortened by 4 bases and J by 2 bases, with 14 bases between the two germline ends.

V and J are TRBV15 and TRBJ2-3; no clear D gene. Trimming stripped 0 bases from V and 1 base from J, with 8 bases between. Germline values: CDR1 LNHNV, CDR2 YYDKDF (reference sequence). This CDR3 is 15 amino acids long. The CDR3 is CATSRDQMGTDTQYF. The DNA of the CDR3 is TGTGCCACCAGCAGAGACCAGATGGGCACAGATACGCAGTATTTT.

This clone was counted a few times. V gene TRBV5-6 combines with J gene TRBJ2-1; 7 bases fit TRBD1. The germline gives CDR1 SGHDT, CDR2 YYEEEE. The CDR3 runs to 13 residues. The trim removed 0 bases at V and 9 bases at J, leaving 3 bases unmatched. Here the CDR3 DNA reads TGTGCCAGCAGCTTGGGACAGGGAATTGAGCAGTTCTTC. It encodes CASSLGQGIEQFF.

This clone was found a few times. The chain uses TRBV30 and TRBJ2-1, with D possibly being TRBD1 (5 bases). Germline-derived CDR1 and CDR2 are GTSNPN and SVGIG (reference sequence). The CDR3 is made up of 17 amino acids. V lost 0 bases to trimming and J lost 1 base, with 16 bases between them. CDR3 sequence: CAWSVGGNRRSYNEQFF. The CDR3 nucleotides read TGTGCCTGGAGTGTAGGCGGTAACAGGCGTTCCTACAATGAGCAGTTCTTC.

The V gene is TRBV29-1, the J gene TRBJ2-1; 7 bases match TRBD2. The ends lost 2 bases at V and 0 bases at J; junction bases unmatched: 7. Germline V gene data show CDR1 as SQVTM and CDR2 as ANQGSEA. There are 16 residues in the CDR3. The CDR3 sequence is CSVESGRADSYNEQFF. The CDR3 DNA sequence: TGCAGCGTTGAAAGTGGGAGGGCCGACTCCTACAATGAGCAGTTCTTC.

The rearrangement links TRBV9 to TRBJ2-7; a weak D match, TRBD1 (6 bases). Deletions cut 0 bases from V and 0 bases from J, with 16 bases between. Per the germline V gene, CDR1 is SGDLS and CDR2 is YYNGEE. The CDR3 length is 17 residues. The CDR3 loop reads CASSVASGTRSSYEQYF. CDR3 sequence (DNA): TGTGCCAGCAGCGTAGCTTCCGGGACACGGAGCTCCTACGAGCAGTACTTC.

This clone was seen a handful of times. V usage is TRBV5-6 and J usage is TRBJ1-5, with D perhaps TRBD1 (5 bases). Germline CDR1 reads SGHDT; CDR2 reads YYEEEE. The CDR3 length is 15 residues. V gave up 3 bases and J gave up 4 bases, with 14 bases separating them. CDR3 sequence reads: CASSSLNTGNQPQHF. CDR3 in DNA: TGTGCCAGCAGCTCGCTGAACACAGGTAATCAGCCCCAGCATTTT. The full variable domain, in which reference TRBV5-6 and TRBJ1-5 provide the parts outside the CDR3, is DAGVTQSPTHLIKTRGQQVTLRCSPKSGHDTVSWYQQALGQGPQFIFQYYEEEERQRGNFPDRFSGHQFPNYSSELNVNALLLGDSALYLCASSSLNTGNQPQHFGDGTRLSIL.

J is TRBJ2-3 and V is TRBV6-5, with D possibly matching TRBD2 (5 bases). Trimming left V 0 bases short and J 6 bases short, with 16 bases between. The germline V gene has CDR1 MNHEY and CDR2 SVGAGI. There are 16 residues in the CDR3. CDR3 sequence reads: CASSYSASWSLDTQYF. The CDR3 nucleotides read TGTGCCAGCAGTTACTCGGCTAGCTGGTCGTTGGATACGCAGTATTTT.

The chain couples TRBV30 to TRBJ1-1; TRBD1 matches 7 bases. The ends lost 1 base at V and 6 bases at J; junction bases unmatched: 5. Germline CDR1 reads GTSNPN; CDR2 reads SVGIG (reference sequence). The CDR3 is 13 residues long. The chain's CDR3 is CAWSGTGSPEAFF. Written as DNA, the CDR3 is TGTGCCTGGAGTGGGACAGGATCCCCTGAAGCTTTCTTT.

V is TRBV18 and J is TRBJ2-4, with TRBD1 as a possible D gene (6 bases). Trimming shortened V by 6 bases and J by 1 base, and 10 bases separated the two germline ends. The germline V gene encodes CDR1 KGHSH and CDR2 LQKENI. The CDR3 has 14 amino acids. The CDR3 nucleotides are TGTGCCAGCTCGATCGACAGGGCCAAAAACATTCAGTACTTC. Protein sequence: CASSIDRAKNIQYF.

This clone was detected only a few times. The CDR3 loop reads CATEVDNEQFF. The CDR3 coding sequence is TGTGCCACCGAGGTCGACAATGAGCAGTTCTTC. The chain links TRBV6-6 to TRBJ2-1; D ambiguous. The CDR3 runs to 11 residues. Germline CDR1 reads MNHNY; CDR2 reads SVGAGI (reference sequence). The V and J ends lost 10 bases and 5 bases respectively, with 9 bases between them.

The chain joins TRBV5-4 to TRBJ2-5, with 11 positions matching TRBD2. The trim removed 5 bases at V and 2 bases at J, leaving 8 bases unmatched. Germline lookup yields CDR1 SGHNT and CDR2 YYREEE (reference sequence). The CDR3 has 16 residues. This chain's CDR3 is CASSPTSGGYQETQYF. The CDR3 coding sequence is TGTGCCAGCAGTCCTACTAGCGGGGGTTATCAAGAGACCCAGTACTTC.

The rearrangement joins TRBV5-1 to TRBJ2-3, with TRBD2 matching over 7 bases. CDR3 length: 15 residues. Trimming took 6 bases from V and 7 from J; bases not matched to a gene: 14. CDR1 and CDR2 from the germline V gene are SGHRS and YFSETQ. The CDR3 is CASTPESGVTNTQYF. Written as DNA, the CDR3 is TGCGCCAGCACCCCGGAGAGCGGGGTAACAAATACGCAGTATTTT. Together with reference TRBV5-1 and TRBJ2-3, the CDR3 gives the full variable domain: KAGVTQTPRYLIKTRGQQVTLSCSPISGHRSVSWYQQTPGQGLQFLFEYFSETQRNKGNFPGRFSGRQFSNSRSEMNVSTLELGDSALYLCASTPESGVTNTQYFGPGTRLTVL.

This clone was observed a handful of times. J is TRBJ2-6 and V is TRBV4-3; D not certain. The CDR3 runs 15 residues. The ends were cut back, 0 bases at V and 5 bases at J, with 8 bases in the middle. Per the germline V gene, CDR1 is LGHNA and CDR2 is YSLEER. The CDR3 coding sequence is TGCGCCAGCAGCCAAGATACTCTATGGGCCAACGTCCTGACTTTC. Translating it yields CASSQDTLWANVLTF.

Details on this clone: This same CDR3 is encoded by further DNA sequences in the sample. The CDR3 DNA follows: TGTGCCAGCAGCCCAGGGGGTTCCTACGAGCAGTACTTC. Residues: CASSPGGSYEQYF. This sequence joins TRBV6-6 and TRBJ2-7; 7 bases are shared with TRBD1. V lost 6 bases, J lost 1 base, and 3 bases stayed unmatched. CDR3 length: 13 amino acids. Germline values: CDR1 MNHNY, CDR2 SVGAGI (reference sequence).

The genes are TRBV7-2 and TRBJ1-4; D not resolved. Trimming took 3 bases from V and 7 from J, leaving 9 bases between them. This CDR3 has 13 residues. Germline CDR1 and CDR2: SGHTA and FQGNSA. For the CDR3, the DNA is TGTGCCAGCAGCTTGGGAGGGAGTGAAAAACTGTTTTTT. Translating it yields CASSLGGSEKLFF.

Regarding this clone: This sample also contains other DNA sequences that code for the same CDR3. The J gene is TRBJ2-7, the V gene TRBV2; D unclear. Germline values: CDR1 SNHLY, CDR2 FYNNEI. This CDR3 contains 12 residues. V was cut by 5 bases and J by 1 base, with 6 bases left in between. In DNA form, the CDR3 reads TGTGCCAGCAGTCCTCTATCCTACGAGCAGTACTTC. Translation gives CASSPLSYEQYF.

The V gene is TRBV14, the J gene TRBJ1-3; possible D gene TRBD1, 5 bases. The CDR3 has 13 amino acids. Trimming took off 6 bases at V and 9 bases at J, with 15 bases between the two ends. Germline V CDR1 and CDR2: SGHDN, FVKESK. The chain's CDR3 is CASSPRGGVTIYF. For the CDR3, the DNA is TGTGCCAGCAGTCCCCGTGGAGGGGTCACCATATATTTT.

The V and J genes are TRBV25-1 and TRBJ2-1; D is unresolved. CDR1 and CDR2 from the germline V gene are MGHDK and SYGVNS. Trimming stripped 6 bases from V and 4 bases from J, with 13 bases between. The CDR3 runs to 14 residues. The CDR3 region has the DNA TGTGCCAGCAGAGACTCCCCCGGGTACAATGAGCAGTTCTTC. This encodes CASRDSPGYNEQFF.

This clone was recorded a few times. V gene TRBV11-1 combines with J gene TRBJ2-1; 7 bases agree with TRBD1. Looked up from germline, CDR1 is SGHAT and CDR2 is FQDESV (reference sequence). This CDR3 region has 16 residues. With 5 bases clipped from V and 0 bases from J, the junction kept 7 bases outside the gene matches. The CDR3, as DNA: TGTGCCAGCAGCGATCGGACAGGCCGCTCCTACAATGAGCAGTTCTTC. This gives the protein CASSDRTGRSYNEQFF.

This clone was detected a few times. The chain couples TRBV6-5 to TRBJ1-5; weak D call: TRBD1 (5 bases). The CDR3 spans 14 residues. Germline V gives CDR1 MNHEY, CDR2 SVGAGI. Trimming took 3 bases from V and 4 from J, leaving 10 bases between them. The CDR3 DNA reads as TGTGCCAGCAGTTATTATGCAGGGAATCAGCCCCAGCATTTT. Translated: CASSYYAGNQPQHF.

The chain employs TRBV5-1 and TRBJ1-4; 9 positions match TRBD1. V dropped 2 bases and J dropped 7; count of bases not matched to a gene: 3. Germline V gene sequence: CDR1 SGHRS, CDR2 YFSETQ. The CDR3 runs to 14 residues. This CDR3 reads CASSFRDRVEKLFF. Written as DNA, the CDR3 is TGCGCCAGCAGCTTCCGGGACAGGGTTGAAAAACTGTTTTTT.

The gene calls are TRBV6-5 and TRBJ1-2; 8 positions agree with TRBD1. The V gene end was trimmed by 5 bases and the J gene end by 3 bases; junction bases not matched to a gene: 5. The germline gives CDR1 MNHEY, CDR2 SVGAGI. The CDR3 is 14 residues long. CDR3 DNA: TGTGCCAGCAGTCTCCAGACAGGGGACTATGGCTACACCTTC. The encoded protein is CASSLQTGDYGYTF.

This clone came up a few times. The chain combines TRBV7-9 with TRBJ1-2, with a tentative D call TRBD1 (5 bases). The CDR3 length is 14 residues. The germline V gene has CDR1 SEHNR and CDR2 FQNEAQ (reference sequence). Trimming shortened V by 1 base and J by 4 bases, and 10 bases separated the two germline ends. CDR3 loop: CASSLDQGLYGYTF. CDR3 sequence (DNA): TGTGCCAGCAGCTTAGACCAGGGTCTCTATGGCTACACCTTC.

For this clone: The same CDR3 is also encoded by other DNA sequences in this sample. The chain links TRBV28 to TRBJ1-2; no firm D call. This CDR3 has 12 residues. Looked up from germline, CDR1 is MDHEN and CDR2 is SYDVKM. Trimming pared 1 base from V and 4 bases from J, leaving 4 bases between. The CDR3 coding sequence is TGTGCCAGCAGTTTATCCGTCTATGGCTACACCTTC. Its protein product is CASSLSVYGYTF.